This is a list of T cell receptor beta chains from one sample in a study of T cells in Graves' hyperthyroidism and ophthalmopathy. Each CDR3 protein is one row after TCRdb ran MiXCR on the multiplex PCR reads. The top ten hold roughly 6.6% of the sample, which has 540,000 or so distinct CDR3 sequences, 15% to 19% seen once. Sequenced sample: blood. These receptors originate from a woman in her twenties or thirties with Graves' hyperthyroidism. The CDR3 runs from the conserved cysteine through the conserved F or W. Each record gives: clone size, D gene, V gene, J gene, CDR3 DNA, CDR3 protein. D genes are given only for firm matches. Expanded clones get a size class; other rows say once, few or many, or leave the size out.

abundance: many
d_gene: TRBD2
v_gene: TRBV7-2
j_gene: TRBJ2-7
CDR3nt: TGTGCCAGCAGCTCGGGAGGGGGACTAGCGGTCTACGAGCAGTACTTC
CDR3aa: CASSSGGGLAVYEQYF

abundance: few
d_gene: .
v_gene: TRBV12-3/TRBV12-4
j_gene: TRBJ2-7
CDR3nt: TGTGCCAGCAGTCCTACTAGGGCGAACTACGAGCAGTACTTC
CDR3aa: CASSPTRANYEQYF

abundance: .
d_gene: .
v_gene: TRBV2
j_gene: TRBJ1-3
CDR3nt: TGTGCCAGCACTCCCTCTGGAAACACCATATATTTT
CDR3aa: CASTPSGNTIYF

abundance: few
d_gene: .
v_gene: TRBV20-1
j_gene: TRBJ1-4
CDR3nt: TGCAGTGCTAGAGTAGCGGGGATTAATGAAAAACTGTTTTTT
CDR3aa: CSARVAGINEKLFF

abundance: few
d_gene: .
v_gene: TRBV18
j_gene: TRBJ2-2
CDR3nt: TGTGCCAGCTCACCAGGGTGGGACACCGGGGAGCTGTTTTTT
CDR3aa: CASSPGWDTGELFF

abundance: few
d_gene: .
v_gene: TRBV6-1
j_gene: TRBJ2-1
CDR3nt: TGTGCCAGCTCTCGTGACTACGAGCCCTACAATGAGCAGTTCTTC
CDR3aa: CASSRDYEPYNEQFF

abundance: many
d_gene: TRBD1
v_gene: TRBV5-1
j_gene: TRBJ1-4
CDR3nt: TGCGCCAGCAGCTTGCTTGGGACAGGGTCTAATGAAAAACTGTTTTTT
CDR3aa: CASSLLGTGSNEKLFF

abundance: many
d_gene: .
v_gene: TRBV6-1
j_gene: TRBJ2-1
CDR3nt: TGTGCCAGCCGAGTGCCACCTTACAATGAGCAGTTCTTC
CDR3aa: CASRVPPYNEQFF

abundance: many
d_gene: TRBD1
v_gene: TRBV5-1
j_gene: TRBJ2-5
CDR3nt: TGCGCCAGCAGCCTGGGACAGGATCGCCAAGAGACCCAGTACTTC
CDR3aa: CASSLGQDRQETQYF

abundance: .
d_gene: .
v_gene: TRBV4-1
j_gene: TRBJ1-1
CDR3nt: TGCGCCAGCAGCCAACCTCAACCGGGGGAAGCTTTCTTT
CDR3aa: CASSQPQPGEAFF

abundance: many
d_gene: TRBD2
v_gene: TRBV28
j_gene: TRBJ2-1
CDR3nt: TGTGCCAGCAGTGCCAATCTAGCGGGAGGTTTCTACAATGAGCAGTTCTTC
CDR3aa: CASSANLAGGFYNEQFF

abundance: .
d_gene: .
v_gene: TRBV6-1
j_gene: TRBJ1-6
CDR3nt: TGTGCCAGCAGAGGTCTGGTTTATAATTCACCCCTCCACTTT
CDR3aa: CASRGLVYNSPLHF

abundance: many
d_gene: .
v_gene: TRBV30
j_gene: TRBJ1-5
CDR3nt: TGTGCCTGGAGTTCCTCCAGGACTCCCCCTTGGGGCAATCAGCCCCAGCATTTT
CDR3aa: CAWSSSRTPPWGNQPQHF

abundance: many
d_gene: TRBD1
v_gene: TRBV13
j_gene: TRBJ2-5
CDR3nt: TGTGCCAGCAGGGGGACAGGGAGCTTAGAGACCCAGTACTTC
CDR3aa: CASRGTGSLETQYF

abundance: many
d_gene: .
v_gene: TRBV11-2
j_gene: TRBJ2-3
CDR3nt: TGTGCCAGCCAAAAGGCGGGGTCAGATACGCAGTATTTT
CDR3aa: CASQKAGSDTQYF

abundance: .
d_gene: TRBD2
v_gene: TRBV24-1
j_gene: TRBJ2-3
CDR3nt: TGTGCCACCAGACAGGGGCAGGGGGAGACCGGGACTAGCGGGGTCACAGATACGCAGTATTTT
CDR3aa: CATRQGQGETGTSGVTDTQYF

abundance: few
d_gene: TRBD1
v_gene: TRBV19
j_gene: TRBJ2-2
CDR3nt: TGTGCCAGTGCCGGGACAGGGGTTACCGGGGAGCTGTTTTTT
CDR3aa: CASAGTGVTGELFF

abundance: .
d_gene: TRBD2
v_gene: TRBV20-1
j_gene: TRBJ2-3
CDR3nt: TGCAGTGCTCCCGAAATACCTAGCGGGGGGAATATTAGGTTCACAGATACGCAGTATTTT
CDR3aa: CSAPEIPSGGNIRFTDTQYF

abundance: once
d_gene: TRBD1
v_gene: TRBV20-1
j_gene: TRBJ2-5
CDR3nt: TGCAGTGCTAGAACAGGGGGCAAAGAGACCCAGTACTTC
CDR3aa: CSARTGGKETQYF

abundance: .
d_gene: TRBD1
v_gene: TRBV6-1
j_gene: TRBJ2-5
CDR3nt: TGTGCCAGCAGTAACCGGGACAGTGTTGGCCTATACTTC
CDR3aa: CASSNRDSVGLYF

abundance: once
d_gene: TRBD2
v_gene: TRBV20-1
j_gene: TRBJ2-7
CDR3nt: TGCAGTGCTCTGGCGGGAGTGGGTGAGCAGTACTTC
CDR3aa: CSALAGVGEQYF

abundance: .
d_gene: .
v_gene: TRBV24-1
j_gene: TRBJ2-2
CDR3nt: TGTGCCACCAGTGAACCGACACGAATCGGGGAGCTGTTTTTT
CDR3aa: CATSEPTRIGELFF

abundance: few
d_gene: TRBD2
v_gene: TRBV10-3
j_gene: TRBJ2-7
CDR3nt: TGTGCCTCCGGCGGGCTAGCGGGTTTGTCCTACGAGCAGTACTTC
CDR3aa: CASGGLAGLSYEQYF

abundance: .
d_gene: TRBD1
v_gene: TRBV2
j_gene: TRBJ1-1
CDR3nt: TGTGCCAGCGTAGAAGCCAGGGGGACAGCTTTCTTT
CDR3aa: CASVEARGTAFF

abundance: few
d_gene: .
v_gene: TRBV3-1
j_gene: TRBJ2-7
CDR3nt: TGTGCCAGCAGCCACACCGGGACTGCTCTCTCCTACGAGCAGTACTTC
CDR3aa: CASSHTGTALSYEQYF

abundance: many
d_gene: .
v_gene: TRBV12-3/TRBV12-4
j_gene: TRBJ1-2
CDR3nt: TGTGCCAGCAGTTTTACTTTCCATGGCTACACCTTC
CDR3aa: CASSFTFHGYTF

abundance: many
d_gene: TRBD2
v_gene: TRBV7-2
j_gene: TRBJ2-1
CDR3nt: TGTGCCAGCAGCTTGTTTAGACTAGCGGGAGTGGATGAGCAGTTCTTC
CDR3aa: CASSLFRLAGVDEQFF

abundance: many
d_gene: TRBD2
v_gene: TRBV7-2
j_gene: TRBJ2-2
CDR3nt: TGTGCCAGCAGCCTGGCTCTAGCGGGAGTCACCGGGGAGCTGTTTTTT
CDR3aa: CASSLALAGVTGELFF

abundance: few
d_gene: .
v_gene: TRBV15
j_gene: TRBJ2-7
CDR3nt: TGTGCCACCAGCAGAGATTTCGGGGATGGCGAGCAGTACTTC
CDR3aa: CATSRDFGDGEQYF

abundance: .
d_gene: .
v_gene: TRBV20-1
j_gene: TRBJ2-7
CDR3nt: TGCAGTGCAGAATCGGGACCGGACTACGAGCAGTACTTC
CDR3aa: CSAESGPDYEQYF

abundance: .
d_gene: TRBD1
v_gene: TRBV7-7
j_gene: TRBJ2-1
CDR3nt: TGTGCTAGCAGCCCTCACACAGGGGACTACAATGAGCAGTTCTTC
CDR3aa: CASSPHTGDYNEQFF

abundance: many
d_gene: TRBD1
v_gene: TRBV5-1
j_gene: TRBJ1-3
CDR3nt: TGCGCCAGCAGCCACGGGACAGGGGGTCACTCTGGAAACACCATATATTTT
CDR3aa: CASSHGTGGHSGNTIYF

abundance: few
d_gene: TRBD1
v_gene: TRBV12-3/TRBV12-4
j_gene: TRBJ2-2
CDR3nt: TGTGCCAGCAGTTTCATACAGGGGGCGACCGGGGAGCTGTTTTTT
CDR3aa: CASSFIQGATGELFF

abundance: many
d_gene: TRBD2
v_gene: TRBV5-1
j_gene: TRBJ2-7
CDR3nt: TGCGCCAGCAGTCCGGCCGGACTAGCGGGAGACTACGAGCAGTACTTC
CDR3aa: CASSPAGLAGDYEQYF

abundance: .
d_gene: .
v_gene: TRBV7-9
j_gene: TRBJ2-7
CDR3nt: TGTGCCAGCAGCTTAGTCGATGCGGGGTCCTACGAGCAGTACTTC
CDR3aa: CASSLVDAGSYEQYF

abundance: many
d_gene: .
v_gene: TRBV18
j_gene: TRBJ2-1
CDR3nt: TGTGCCAGCTCACCTATAAATGAGCAGTTCTTC
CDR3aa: CASSPINEQFF

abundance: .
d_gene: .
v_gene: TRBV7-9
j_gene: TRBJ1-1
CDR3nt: TGTTGTGGGCAGACGACTGAAGCTTTCTTT
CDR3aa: CCGQTTEAFF

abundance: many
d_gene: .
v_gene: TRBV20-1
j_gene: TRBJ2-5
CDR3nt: TGCAGTGCTCTTCTTGGGGGACTGGGCCAAGAGACCCAGTACTTC
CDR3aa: CSALLGGLGQETQYF

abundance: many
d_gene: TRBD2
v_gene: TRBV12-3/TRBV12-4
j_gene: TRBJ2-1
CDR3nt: TGTGCCAGCAGTTTAGTCATCGGGCTAGCGGGTCCCGCGGGGTACAATGAGCAGTTCTTC
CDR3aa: CASSLVIGLAGPAGYNEQFF

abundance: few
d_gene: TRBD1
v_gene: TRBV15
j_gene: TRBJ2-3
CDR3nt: TGTGCCACCGAACGACAGGGTTTAGATACGCAGTATTTT
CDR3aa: CATERQGLDTQYF

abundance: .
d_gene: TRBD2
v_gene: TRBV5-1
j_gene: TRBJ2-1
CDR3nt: TGCGCCAGCAGCTTGGCACTAGCGGGAGGGCAGGGGCATGAGCAGTTCTTC
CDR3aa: CASSLALAGGQGHEQFF

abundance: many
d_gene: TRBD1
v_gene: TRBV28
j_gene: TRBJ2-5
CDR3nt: TGTGCCATTGCGGGACAGGGGGCTTGGAAGACCCAGTACTTC
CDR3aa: CAIAGQGAWKTQYF

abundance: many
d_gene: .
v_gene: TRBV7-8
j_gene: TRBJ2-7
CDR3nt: TGTGCCAGCAGCCGAACCGGGGCGCACGAGCAGTACTTC
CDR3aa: CASSRTGAHEQYF

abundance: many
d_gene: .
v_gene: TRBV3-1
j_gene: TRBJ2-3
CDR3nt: TGTGCCAGCAGCCAAAGGGGAGGCACTATCACAGATACGCAGTATTTT
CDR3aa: CASSQRGGTITDTQYF

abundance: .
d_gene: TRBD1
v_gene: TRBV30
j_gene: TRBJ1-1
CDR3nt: TGTGCCTGGAGTGTCCCCTCGACAGGGCGCAACACTGAAGCTTTCTTT
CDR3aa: CAWSVPSTGRNTEAFF

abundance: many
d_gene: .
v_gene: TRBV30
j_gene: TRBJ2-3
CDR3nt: TGTGCCTGGAGTTTTGGGGAACCGAGCACAGATACGCAGTATTTT
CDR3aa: CAWSFGEPSTDTQYF

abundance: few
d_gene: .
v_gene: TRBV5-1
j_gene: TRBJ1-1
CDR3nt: TGCGCCAGCAGACCGAGGGGCGGCACTGAAGCTTTCTTT
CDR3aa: CASRPRGGTEAFF

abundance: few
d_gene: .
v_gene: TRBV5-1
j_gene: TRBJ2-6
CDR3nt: TGCGCCAGCAGCTTGGCCGAGGCCAACGTCCTGACTTTC
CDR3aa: CASSLAEANVLTF

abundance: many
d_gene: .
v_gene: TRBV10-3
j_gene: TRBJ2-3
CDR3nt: TGTGCCATCAGTGATGGTACGCGAAGCACAGATACGCAGTATTTT
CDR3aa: CAISDGTRSTDTQYF

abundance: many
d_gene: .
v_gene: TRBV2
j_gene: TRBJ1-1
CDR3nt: TGTGCCAGCGGCCGCGGGCAGATGAACACTGAAGCTTTCTTT
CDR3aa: CASGRGQMNTEAFF

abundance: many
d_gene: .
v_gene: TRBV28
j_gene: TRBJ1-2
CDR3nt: TGTGCCAGCAGGGGCCTCCTATATGGCTACACCTTC
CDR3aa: CASRGLLYGYTF

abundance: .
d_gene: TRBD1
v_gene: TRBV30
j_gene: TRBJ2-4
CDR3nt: TGTGCCTGGAGTGTAGGACAGGGGCGGAACATTCAGTACTTC
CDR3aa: CAWSVGQGRNIQYF

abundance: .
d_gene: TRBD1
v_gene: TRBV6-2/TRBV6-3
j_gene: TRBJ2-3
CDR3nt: TGTGCCAGCAGTTACCTAAATTTAAGGACAGGGTTCTTCGGCCTTACGCAGTATTTT
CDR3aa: CASSYLNLRTGFFGLTQYF

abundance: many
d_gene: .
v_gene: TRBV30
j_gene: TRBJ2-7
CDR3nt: TGTGCCTGGAGTGTAATAAAGGGCGGGGAGCAGTACTTC
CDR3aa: CAWSVIKGGEQYF

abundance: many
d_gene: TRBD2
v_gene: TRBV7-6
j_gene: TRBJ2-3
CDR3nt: TGTGCCAGCAGCCCGAGTAGCGGACTAGCGGGACCGACTAGCACAGATACGCAGTATTTT
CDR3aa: CASSPSSGLAGPTSTDTQYF

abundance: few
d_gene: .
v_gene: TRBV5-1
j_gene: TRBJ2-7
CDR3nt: TGCGCCAGCAGCTTGGCGGTGTCCCTGGACCCACCCTACGAGCAGTACTTC
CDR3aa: CASSLAVSLDPPYEQYF

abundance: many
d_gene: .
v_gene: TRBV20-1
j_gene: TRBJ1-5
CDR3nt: TGCAGTGCTAGGGGTTTATTCGGCGCAAATCAGCCCCAGCATTTT
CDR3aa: CSARGLFGANQPQHF

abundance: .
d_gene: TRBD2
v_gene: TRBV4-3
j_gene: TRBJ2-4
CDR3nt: TGCGCCAGCAGCCAAGATCTCACTAGCGGGAGGTTTAAAAACATTCAGTACTTC
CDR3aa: CASSQDLTSGRFKNIQYF